This T cell receptor (beta chain) was captured by sequencing in a study of blood T cell repertoires in COVID-19. Study context: Both acute and convalescent COVID-19 samples were obtained from the United States, Italy and Spain. The cDNA or gDNA used as material had been derived from T cells, B-cell-depleted T cells, or PBMCs.

Original processing notes: Amplified reference gene primers provided the basis for estimating nucleated cell counts. Assay: immunoSEQ multiplex PCR; the TCRdb copy retains only in-frame clones and omits some. V and J calls and clone size are as listed in that table; D and trimming were resolved from the DNA. The sample has roughly 70,000 clones; roughly 84% are singletons. Germline V gene sequence: CDR1 SGDLS, CDR2 YYNGEE. The CDR3 contains 13 residues. V was pared by 3 bases and J by 8 bases, with 7 bases of the junction left unmatched. This receptor was identified in a woman of 80 years or more with active or convalescent COVID-19. The gene calls are TRBV9 and TRBJ1-2, with 7 bases fitting TRBD1. Sequencing input: peripheral blood. The CDR3: CASSATGLEGYTF. DNA for the CDR3: TGTGCCAGCAGCGCGACAGGGTTGGAAGGCTACACCTTC.